The clone carrying this T cell receptor beta chain has just one count. The antigen remains undetermined. This specimen comes from a study of vaccination and CD4 T cells after COVID-19. Study-level information: The authors gave control cultures a CEFX pool, an HIV-1 Nef pool, or no peptide.

CD4+ T cells that had been cultured provided DNA sequenced with the Oncomine TCR Beta short-read assay. CD4+ T cells were cultured, and genomic DNA was extracted from them. TCRdb fed the PCR reads into MiXCR, producing one record per CDR3 protein. In the table there are about 15,000 distinct CDR3 sequences, 55% to 60% of which are singletons. Regarding treatment: approximately 10-day PBMC culture with coronavirus spike peptide pools or control peptides (ViraFEST assay). ViraFEST sequenced TCRs after peptide-pool expansion of antigen-specific T cells. This TCR was recovered from a human donor who had recovered from COVID-19. The specimen was CD4+ T cells from blood, cultured in vitro.

The CDR3: CASRVDSATGETQYF. CDR3 nucleotide sequence: TGTGCCAGCAGAGTAGACAGCGCAACAGGGGAGACCCAGTACTTC. V gene TRBV6-1 combines with J gene TRBJ2-5, with D perhaps matching TRBD1 (6 bases). Germline CDR1 reads MNHNS; CDR2 reads SASEGT. The V gene lost 6 bases and the J gene lost 5 bases, with 19 bases spanning the gap. The CDR3 extends over 15 amino acids.